This T cell receptor (beta chain) originates from a study of tissue T cells after allogeneic stem cell transplantation (dated by TCRdb to the early 2020s). With respect to the entire study: For tissues with multiple samples, a pathologist reviewed H&E sections and gave sequencing priority to samples with histologically apparent lymphocytes. Using research autopsies of patients with and without GVHD, plus mouse models of GVHD, the study profiled TCR beta repertoires across many tissues. The human part of the study was a prospective observational study with no blinding and no randomization.

Concerning this clone: Its antigen remains unidentified. Base qualities were left out, and no much larger clone turns up one base away.

The protocol used for the library was the immunoSEQ multiplex PCR assay. Adaptive Biotechnologies performed TCRbeta CDR3 sequencing at survey depth and reported CDR3 sequences, V/J genes, productive frequency, and template counts. Amplification of TCR beta CDR3 regions started from genomic DNA instead of RNA. Regarding the original processing steps: Jensen-Shannon divergence served to quantify pairwise repertoire overlap between tissues, with 0 meaning identical and 1 meaning complete divergence. Based on pairwise JSD values, tissues were grouped by single-linkage agglomerative hierarchical clustering, and the results were shown as dendrograms. GLIPH2 was run on all patient samples with simulation_depth 1000, kmer_min_depth 3, cdr3_length_cutoff 8, keeping groups with more than two unique CDR3s. A standardized tissue-overlap score was generated by extrapolating Jaccard GLIPH-group overlap across patients to a standard repertoire size of 1000 clones. Associations of diversity with clinical or experimental variables used linear mixed-effect models with tissue fixed effects and individual random effects. Sourced from immuneACCESS, this table was stored by TCRdb with only in-frame sequences that have V and J called. A share of the clones is absent; for the studies checked, an unresolved V gene accounts for under half, and the remainder has no known explanation. Clonal size and the V and J genes are those of that table, whereas D and trimming came from the DNA. The sample has about 6,300 clones on record, approximately 70% of them singletons. The ten largest clones represent around 6.7% of the sample.

A distance of 18 bases separates the germline ends of V and J, which lose 6 bases and 0 bases respectively. CDR1 and CDR2 were assigned from the germline V gene as MDHEN and SYDVKM. Measured from the cysteine to the phenylalanine, the CDR3 is 17 residues long. Only the CDR3 region is kept as DNA, spanning 51 bases read in frame from base 1. Study-wide conclusions, independent of this receptor: Which tissue TCRs were alloreactive or antigen-specific was not determined in the study, and some of the clones might have been host cells that persisted. A small and clinically heterogeneous patient cohort was studied, and sampling depth was acknowledged as a limitation. Within patients, how anatomically similar tissues were was a major factor shaping TCR repertoire composition, regardless of disease or transplant status. In both patients and mice, T cells from blood and spleen covered only a limited part of the TCR repertoire found in tissues. Only a few T cell clones appeared in more than one patient, yet motif-based clustering showed tissue-specific repertoire signatures that were shared between patients. No blood samples were available for the non-GVHD comparator patients.

What the time point label conveys for this sample: human tissue collected at research (rapid) autopsy. Three non-HCT comparator patients with other cancers, who had at least five GI tract samples and no known GI disease at death, were retrospectively selected. After a median post-mortem interval of roughly 9.4 hours, the autopsy tissues collected included GI sites spanning esophagus to rectum, along with liver, skin and lymphoid organs including spleen. Autopsy specimens were bisected, with one portion flash-frozen in liquid nitrogen and the remainder formalin-fixed, and GI outer muscle layers were removed. Genomic DNA was extracted from frozen tissues using the Mag-Bind Blood & Tissue DNA HDQ 96 Kit on a Chemagic 360 or the DNeasy Blood & Tissue Kit. Because of concern about red blood cell contamination, extracted DNA underwent additional purification with the Genomic DNA Clean & Concentrator-25 kit.

The origin of this receptor is a woman between 18 and 55 years old with breast cancer. This material consisted of tissue from the rectum, taken at autopsy. The chain joins TRBV28 to TRBJ2-4; the D segment could be TRBD1, given 5 matching bases. The CDR3 has the sequence CASSIPTDTLAKNIQYF. The base sequence is TGTGCCAGCAGCATACCGACAGATACTCTAGCCAAAAACATTCAGTACTTC.